This T cell receptor beta chain emerged from a study of T cell changes during pregnancy in multiple sclerosis. This table comes from immunoSEQ multiplex PCR, and its TCRdb copy is limited to in-frame clones, with some not included. This sample has approximately 30,000 clones; roughly nine tenths occur once, and the top ten carry roughly 4.5%. V lost 7 bases and J lost 3; bases outside the gene matches: 10. CDR1 is LNHDA, CDR2 SQIVND, per germline (reference sequence). The CDR3 covers 15 residues. J is TRBJ2-3 and V is TRBV19, with TRBD2 identical over 7 bases. This TCR was recovered from a female donor with multiple sclerosis, enrolled in a pregnancy study. This specimen was CD8+ T cells from peripheral blood mononuclear cells, taken after pregnancy. The CDR3 spells CASTRGWGGTDTQYF. The DNA of the CDR3 is TGTGCCAGTACGCGTGGCTGGGGGGGGACAGATACGCAGTATTTT.